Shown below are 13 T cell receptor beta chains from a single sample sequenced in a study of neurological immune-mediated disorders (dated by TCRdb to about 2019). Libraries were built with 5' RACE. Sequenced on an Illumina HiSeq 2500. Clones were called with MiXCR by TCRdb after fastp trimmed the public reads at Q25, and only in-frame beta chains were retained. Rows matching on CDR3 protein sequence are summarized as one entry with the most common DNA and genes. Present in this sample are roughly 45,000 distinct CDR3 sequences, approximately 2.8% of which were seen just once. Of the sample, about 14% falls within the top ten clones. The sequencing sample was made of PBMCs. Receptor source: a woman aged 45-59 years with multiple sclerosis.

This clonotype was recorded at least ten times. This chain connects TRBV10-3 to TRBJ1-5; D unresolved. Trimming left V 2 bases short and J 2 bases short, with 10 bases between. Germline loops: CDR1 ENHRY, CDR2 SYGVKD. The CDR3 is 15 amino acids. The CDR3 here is CAISERLLGNQPQHF. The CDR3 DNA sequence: TGTGCCATCAGTGAGAGGTTGTTGGGCAATCAGCCCCAGCATTTT.

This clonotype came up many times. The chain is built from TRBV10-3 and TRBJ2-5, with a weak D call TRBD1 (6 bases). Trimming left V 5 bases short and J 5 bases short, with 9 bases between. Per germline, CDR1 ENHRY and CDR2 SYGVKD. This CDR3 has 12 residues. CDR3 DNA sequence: TGTGCCATCAGTCCGGACAGTGAGACCCAGTACTTC. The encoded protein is CAISPDSETQYF.

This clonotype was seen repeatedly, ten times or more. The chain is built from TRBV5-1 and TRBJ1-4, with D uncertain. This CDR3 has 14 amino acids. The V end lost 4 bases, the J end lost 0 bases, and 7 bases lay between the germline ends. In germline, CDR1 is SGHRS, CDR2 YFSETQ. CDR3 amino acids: CASSIGTTNEKLFF. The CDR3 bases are TGCGCCAGCAGCATCGGGACAACTAATGAAAAACTGTTTTTT. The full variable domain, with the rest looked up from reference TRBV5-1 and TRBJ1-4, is KAGVTQTPRYLIKTRGQQVTLSCSPISGHRSVSWYQQTPGQGLQFLFEYFSETQRNKGNFPGRFSGRQFSNSRSEMNVSTLELGDSALYLCASSIGTTNEKLFFGSGTQLSVL.

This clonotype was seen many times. CDR3 in DNA: TGTGCCAGCAGCCTGGGACTAGCGGCCCACAATGAGCAGTTCTTC. Translation gives CASSLGLAAHNEQFF. The genes are TRBV7-2 and TRBJ2-1; TRBD2 aligns across 11 bases. Germline V gene sequence: CDR1 SGHTA, CDR2 FQGNSA. The CDR3 covers 15 residues. Trimming cost V 5 bases and J 5 bases; bases outside gene matches: 5.

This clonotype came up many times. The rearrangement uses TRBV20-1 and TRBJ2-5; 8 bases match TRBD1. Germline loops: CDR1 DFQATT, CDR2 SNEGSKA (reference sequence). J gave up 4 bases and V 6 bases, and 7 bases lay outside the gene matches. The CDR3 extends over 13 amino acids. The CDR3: CSAPRTGSETQYF. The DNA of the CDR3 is TGCAGTGCCCCTCGGACAGGGTCAGAGACCCAGTACTTC.

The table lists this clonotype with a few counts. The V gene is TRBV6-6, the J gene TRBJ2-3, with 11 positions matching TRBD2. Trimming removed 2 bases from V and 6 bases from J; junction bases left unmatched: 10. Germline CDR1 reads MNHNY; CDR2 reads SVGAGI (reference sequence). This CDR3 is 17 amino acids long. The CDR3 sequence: CASSYPGTSGFVDTQYF. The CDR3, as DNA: TGTGCCAGCAGTTACCCCGGGACTAGCGGTTTTGTGGATACGCAGTATTTT.

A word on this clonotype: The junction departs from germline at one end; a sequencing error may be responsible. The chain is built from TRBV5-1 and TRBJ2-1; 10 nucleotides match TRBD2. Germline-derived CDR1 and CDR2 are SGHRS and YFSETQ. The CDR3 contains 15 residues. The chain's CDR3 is CASSHTGLADPISVF. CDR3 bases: TGCGCCAGCAGCCACACCGGACTAGCGGACCCCATATCGGTCTTC. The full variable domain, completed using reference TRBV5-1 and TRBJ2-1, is KAGVTQTPRYLIKTRGQQVTLSCSPISGHRSVSWYQQTPGQGLQFLFEYFSETQRNKGNFPGRFSGRQFSNSRSEMNVSTLELGDSALYLCASSHTGLADPISVFGPGTRLTVL.

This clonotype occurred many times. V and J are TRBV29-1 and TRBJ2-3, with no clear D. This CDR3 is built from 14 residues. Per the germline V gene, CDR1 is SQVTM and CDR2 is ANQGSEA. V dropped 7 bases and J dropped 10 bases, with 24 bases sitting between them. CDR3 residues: CSAPVGERYNPQYF. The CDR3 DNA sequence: TGCAGCGCCCCCGTTGGAGAGCGATATAATCCGCAGTATTTT.

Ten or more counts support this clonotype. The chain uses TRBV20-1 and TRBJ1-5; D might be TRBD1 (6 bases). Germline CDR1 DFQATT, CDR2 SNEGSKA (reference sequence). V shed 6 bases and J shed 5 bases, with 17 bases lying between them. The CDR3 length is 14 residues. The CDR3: CSAFAVGGDQPQHF. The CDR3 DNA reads TGCAGTGCCTTTGCGGTGGGGGGCGATCAGCCCCAGCATTTT.

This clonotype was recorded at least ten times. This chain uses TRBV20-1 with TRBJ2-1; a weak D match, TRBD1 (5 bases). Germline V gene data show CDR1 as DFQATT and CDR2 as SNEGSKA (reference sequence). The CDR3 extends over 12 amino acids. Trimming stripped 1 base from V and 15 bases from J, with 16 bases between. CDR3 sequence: CSARVDRRRLFF. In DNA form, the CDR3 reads TGCAGTGCTAGAGTCGACAGACGTAGGCTGTTCTTC.

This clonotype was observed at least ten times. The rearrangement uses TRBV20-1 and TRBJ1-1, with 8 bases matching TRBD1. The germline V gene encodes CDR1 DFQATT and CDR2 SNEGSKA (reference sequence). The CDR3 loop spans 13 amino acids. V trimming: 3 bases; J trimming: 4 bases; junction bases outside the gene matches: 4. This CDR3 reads CSARTGVGTEAFF. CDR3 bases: TGCAGTGCTAGGACAGGGGTTGGCACTGAAGCTTTCTTT.

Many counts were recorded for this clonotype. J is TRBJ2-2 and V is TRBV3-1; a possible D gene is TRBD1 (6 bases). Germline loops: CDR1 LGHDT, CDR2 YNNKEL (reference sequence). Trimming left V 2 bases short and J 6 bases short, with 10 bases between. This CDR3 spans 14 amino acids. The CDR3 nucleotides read TGTGCCAGCAGCCAACTGGGACACTCCGGGGAGCTGTTTTTT. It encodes CASSQLGHSGELFF.

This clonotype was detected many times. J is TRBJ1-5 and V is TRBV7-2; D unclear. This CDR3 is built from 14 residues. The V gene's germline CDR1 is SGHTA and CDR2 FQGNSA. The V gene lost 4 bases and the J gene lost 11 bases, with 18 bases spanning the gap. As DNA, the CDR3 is TGTGCCAGCAGCTCCGGACGAGGCCTAGGGACCCAGCATTTT. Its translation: CASSSGRGLGTQHF.